Below, 9 T cell receptor beta chains from the same sample are listed, as sequenced in a study of blood T cell repertoires in COVID-19. TCRdb's table, derived via immunoSEQ multiplex PCR, lists solely in-frame clones and lacks some. The data contain roughly 500,000 clones, 80% to 90% of them singletons. The sample taken for sequencing was PBMCs or T cells enriched from blood (not recorded which). The receptors were sampled from a woman aged 55-69 years who had recovered from COVID-19.

The chain employs TRBV10-1 and TRBJ2-2; D is possibly TRBD1 (6 bases). CDR1 and CDR2 from the germline V gene are WNHNN and SYGVQD (reference sequence). The CDR3 totals 14 residues. V lost 6 bases and J lost 6, with 14 bases in between. The CDR3 DNA sequence: TGCGCCAGCAGAGAGGTACAGGGATCCGGGGAGCTGTTTTTT. Its protein is CASREVQGSGELFF.

J is TRBJ1-3 and V is TRBV7-2; D may be TRBD1 (6 bases). Germline CDR1 and CDR2: SGHTA and FQGNSA. The CDR3 sequence is 16 residues long. The germline V and J ends were trimmed by 1 base and 7 bases, with 17 bases remaining between them. CDR3 bases: TGTGCCAGCAGCTTAGAGGGGGTAGGGCAGTGGAACACCATATATTTT. The encoded protein is CASSLEGVGQWNTIYF.

The chain employs TRBV29-1 and TRBJ1-3; no definite D call. Germline CDR1 and CDR2: SQVTM and ANQGSEA. Trimming removed 7 bases from V and 8 bases from J, with 9 bases in between. CDR3 length equals 10 residues. CDR3 protein: CSALADTIYF. The CDR3 DNA is TGCAGCGCCCTGGCGGACACCATATATTTT.

The CDR3, as DNA: TGTGCCAGCAGCGCAACCCCGGCCAGGGGGGTCTATGGCTACACCTTC. Its protein is CASSATPARGVYGYTF. This chain uses TRBV7-2 with TRBJ1-2, with 7 bases lining up with TRBD1. V gave up 5 bases and J gave up 4 bases; unmatched junction bases: 13. The germline V gene has CDR1 SGHTA and CDR2 FQGNSA. This CDR3 is built from 16 residues.

Comments on this clone: This sample also contains other DNA sequences that code for the same CDR3. The V call is TRBV7-9, the J call TRBJ1-1, with 7 bases matching TRBD1. V shed 5 bases and J 0 bases; nucleotides not matched to a gene: 6. CDR1 and CDR2 (germline): SEHNR, FQNEAQ (reference sequence). There are 15 residues in the CDR3. This chain's CDR3 is CASSPRQGMNTEAFF. The DNA of the CDR3 is TGTGCCAGCAGCCCGCGACAGGGCATGAACACTGAAGCTTTCTTT.

The CDR3 sequence: CASSRTGWNIQYF. The CDR3 nucleotides are TGTGCCAGTAGCCGGACAGGGTGGAACATTCAGTACTTC. This chain links TRBV19 with TRBJ2-4; 8 nucleotides agree with TRBD1. The V and J ends lost 6 bases and 7 bases, in that order; junction bases with no gene match: 5. Per germline, CDR1 LNHDA and CDR2 SQIVND (reference sequence). The CDR3 is 13 amino acids.

This chain uses TRBV25-1 with TRBJ1-1; tentatively, D is TRBD1 (6 bases). Germline-derived CDR1 and CDR2 are MGHDK and SYGVNS. The CDR3 has 15 residues. V lost 5 bases and J lost 2, with 15 bases in between. The CDR3 here is CASSPNRDINTEAFF. CDR3 bases: TGTGCCAGCAGTCCGAACCGGGACATAAACACTGAAGCTTTCTTT.

The chain carries TRBV5-4 and TRBJ2-6, with 9 bases fitting TRBD1. Germline V lookup: CDR1 SGHNT, CDR2 YYREEE (reference sequence). After removal of 4 bases from V and 2 bases from J, the junction contained 7 bases not matched to a gene. This CDR3 is 17 amino acids long. As DNA, the CDR3 is TGTGCCAGCAGCAAGGACAGGGGAAGAACTGGGGCCAACGTCCTGACTTTC. It translates to CASSKDRGRTGANVLTF.

The rearrangement uses TRBV7-2 and TRBJ2-6; a weak D match, TRBD1 (5 bases). Trimming shortened V by 2 bases and J by 15 bases, and 11 bases separated the two germline ends. This CDR3 has 12 amino acids. The germline V gene has CDR1 SGHTA and CDR2 FQGNSA. The CDR3 DNA is TGTGCCAGCAGCTTAAGTGGGGCGGACCTGACTTTC. It is translated as CASSLSGADLTF.